The clone carrying this T cell receptor (beta chain) was observed many times. What it recognizes is unknown. The sample is drawn from a study of T-cell reconstitution after alpha-beta-depleted transplantation in children. Unique molecular identifiers featured in how the TCRbeta library was prepared. TCRdb passed the PCR reads through MiXCR, listing each CDR3 protein once. The sample lists 280,000 or so distinct CDR3 sequences; 11% were seen once. Study observations and caveats: Some patients' high day-60 TCRbeta diversity was attributed to recipient cells surviving conditioning. At around two months after transplant, the alpha-beta T cells were reportedly derived from several hundred expanded clones that came from non-depleted graft cells. T-cell counts and diversity at one year post-transplant came mainly from newly produced T cells.

This CDR3 has 13 residues. Per germline, CDR1 SGHRS and CDR2 YFSETQ. V was trimmed by 3 bases and J by 8 bases, leaving 12 bases between them. The chain uses TRBV5-1 and TRBJ2-1; no definite D call. This TCR was recovered from a male patient between 2 and 10 years old who had a stem cell transplant for chronic granulomatous disease, so the T cells may come from the graft donor. The sample here was peripheral blood, taken 180 days after TCRalphabeta/CD19-depleted stem cell transplant. The CDR3 coding sequence is TGCGCCAGCAGCTACAACTCCGTCGATGAGCAGTTCTTC. Its translation is CASSYNSVDEQFF.